These 29 T cell receptor beta chains originate from one sample sequenced in a study of identical twins. TCRdb used MiXCR to reprocess the 5' RACE reads, holding one entry per CDR3 protein. Of around 250,000 distinct CDR3 sequences listed, 9.5% to 15% are singletons. This sample was also put to use in a study of yellow fever vaccine responses in identical twins.

The sequencing input was memory (CD45RO+) T cells sorted from blood. Receptor source: a woman under 30 in good health.

The chain recombines TRBV20-1 with TRBJ2-7; TRBD2 aligns across 8 bases. Germline loops: CDR1 DFQATT, CDR2 SNEGSKA (reference sequence). V trimming: 2 bases; J trimming: 2 bases; junction bases outside the gene matches: 8. The CDR3 has 15 residues. The CDR3 spells CSARSAGLETYEQYF. The CDR3 nucleotides are TGCAGTGCTAGAAGTGCGGGACTAGAGACCTACGAGCAGTACTTC.

There are a few counts of this clonotype. The V gene is TRBV7-9, the J gene TRBJ1-2, with 7 bases matching TRBD1. The CDR3 contains 14 residues. V shed 5 bases and J 8 bases; nucleotides not matched to a gene: 11. Germline CDR1 reads SEHNR; CDR2 reads FQNEAQ (reference sequence). CDR3 bases: TGTGCCAGCAGCGCCCCGACAGGGAACTCAGGCTACACCTTC. As protein: CASSAPTGNSGYTF. Supplemented by reference TRBV7-9 and TRBJ1-2, the full variable domain reads DTGVSQNPRHKITKRGQNVTFRCDPISEHNRLYWYRQTLGQGPEFLTYFQNEAQLEKSRLLSDRFSAERPKGSFSTLEIQRTEQGDSAMYLCASSAPTGNSGYTFGSGTRLTVV.

CDR3 in amino acids: CAISESNWQTPAAQYF. CDR3 DNA: TGTGCCATCAGTGAGTCGAATTGGCAGACCCCCGCGGCCCAGTACTTC. The V and J genes are TRBV10-3 and TRBJ2-5, with D hard to call. The CDR3 has 16 residues. Trimming took 0 bases from V and 9 from J, leaving 20 bases between them. Germline V gene sequence: CDR1 ENHRY, CDR2 SYGVKD.

This clonotype showed up just a few times. The chain links TRBV28 to TRBJ1-6, with D possibly TRBD1 on 6 matching bases. The germline gives CDR1 MDHEN, CDR2 SYDVKM. The CDR3 has 13 amino acids. Trimming stripped 6 bases from V and 14 bases from J, with 17 bases between. As DNA, the CDR3 is TGTGCCAGCAGCGCCCCAGGGGCGCTTTCCCTCCACTTT. Its protein product is CASSAPGALSLHF.

This rearrangement joins TRBV12-3 or TRBV12-4 to TRBJ1-1; 8 positions agree with TRBD1. There are 14 residues in the CDR3. J was trimmed by 7 bases and V by 6 bases; bases with no gene match: 10. The CDR3 region is CASSRQGRLDEAFF. For the CDR3, the DNA is TGTGCCAGCAGCAGACAGGGGAGGTTGGATGAAGCTTTCTTT.

This clonotype was counted between two and nine times. DNA for the CDR3: TGTGCCAGCAGCTTGGCCTTCGGCACAGATACGCAGTATTTT. Translating gives CASSLAFGTDTQYF. The V call is TRBV5-5, the J call TRBJ2-3; no clear D. Between the trimmed V and J ends, which lost 0 bases and 1 base, there was a span of 6 bases. CDR1 is SGHKS, CDR2 YYEKEE, per germline (reference sequence). CDR3 length: 14 amino acids.

The chain recombines TRBV4-1 with TRBJ2-3, with 10 bases identical to TRBD2. The V and J ends lost 0 bases and 5 bases, in that order; junction bases with no gene match: 5. This CDR3 spans 16 amino acids. Germline CDR1 and CDR2: MGHRA and YSYEKL. CDR3 loop: CASSQEFSGRQDTQYF. DNA of the CDR3: TGCGCCAGCAGCCAAGAGTTTAGCGGGAGGCAAGATACGCAGTATTTT.

This clonotype was picked up a small number of times. The chain links TRBV24-1 to TRBJ2-2; no definite D call. Trimming took off 8 bases at V and 0 bases at J, with 6 bases between the two ends. From germline, CDR1 is KGHDR and CDR2 SFDVKD. This CDR3 contains 13 residues. The CDR3, as DNA: TGTGCCACCAAGGCAGCGAACACCGGGGAGCTGTTTTTT. Its protein product is CATKAANTGELFF.

The chain employs TRBV19 and TRBJ2-5, with no clear D. Germline V CDR1 and CDR2: LNHDA, SQIVND (reference sequence). The ends were cut back, 2 bases at V and 5 bases at J, with 9 bases in the middle. This CDR3 has 13 residues. The CDR3 nucleotides are TGTGCCAGTAGTATAACCTTTAGTGAGACCCAGTACTTC. Its translation: CASSITFSETQYF.

The chain is built from TRBV2 and TRBJ2-3; 7 bases match TRBD1. The CDR3 spans 14 residues. Germline loops: CDR1 SNHLY, CDR2 FYNNEI. Germline trimming cut 6 bases from V and 2 bases from J; bases unmatched to any gene: 5. The CDR3 loop reads CASRYRGNTDTQYF. The CDR3 DNA follows: TGTGCCAGCAGGTACAGGGGTAACACAGATACGCAGTATTTT. The full variable domain, in which reference TRBV2 and TRBJ2-3 provide the parts outside the CDR3, is EPEVTQTPSHQVTQMGQEVILRCVPISNHLYFYWYRQILGQKVEFLVSFYNNEISEKSEIFDDQFSVERPDGSNFTLKIRSTKLEDSAMYFCASRYRGNTDTQYFGPGTRLTVL.

There are a few counts of this clonotype. This rearrangement joins TRBV20-1 to TRBJ2-1; D is uncertain. The V end lost 6 bases, the J end lost 5 bases, and 14 bases lay between the germline ends. This CDR3 region has 13 residues. Germline V CDR1 and CDR2: DFQATT, SNEGSKA (reference sequence). CDR3 in amino acids: CSAIRPTNNEQFF. DNA of the CDR3: TGCAGTGCGATTAGGCCCACCAACAATGAGCAGTTCTTC.

This clonotype was observed a handful of times. V is TRBV27 and J is TRBJ2-5; a weak D match, TRBD1 (6 bases). Germline CDR1 is MNHEY and CDR2 is SMNVEV (reference sequence). V dropped 5 bases and J dropped 5 bases, with 18 bases sitting between them. The length of the CDR3 is 15 residues. The CDR3 region has the DNA TGTGCCAGCAGTAAGACAGGACGCCAGTGGGAGACCCAGTACTTC. Amino acid sequence: CASSKTGRQWETQYF.

In its sample, this clonotype was seen many times. The rearrangement joins TRBV5-1 to TRBJ1-1, with D unresolved. The CDR3 runs to 14 residues. V lost 4 bases, J lost 1 base, and 11 bases lay in between. Germline V CDR1 and CDR2: SGHRS, YFSETQ. CDR3 region: CASSPNKGNTEAFF. The CDR3 DNA is TGCGCCAGCAGCCCTAATAAAGGGAACACTGAAGCTTTCTTT.

This clonotype was observed a few times. The V gene is TRBV20-1, the J gene TRBJ2-5; no clear D gene. This CDR3 contains 14 residues. Germline CDR1 is DFQATT and CDR2 is SNEGSKA (reference sequence). V was clipped by 7 bases and J by 2 bases, with 17 bases between them. The CDR3 nucleotides read TGCAGTGTAAGAAAGTCACAGAAACAAGAGACCCAGTACTTC. This gives the protein CSVRKSQKQETQYF.

This clonotype was found many times. V gene TRBV20-1 combines with J gene TRBJ2-2; D possibly corresponds to TRBD2 (6 bases). V dropped 3 bases and J dropped 5 bases, with 13 bases sitting between them. The CDR3 spans 14 residues. Germline V lookup: CDR1 DFQATT, CDR2 SNEGSKA (reference sequence). The CDR3 here is CSASLGRETGELFF. CDR3 bases: TGCAGTGCTAGCCTCGGCCGGGAGACCGGGGAGCTGTTTTTT.

This clonotype has just a few counts. The gene calls are TRBV4-3 and TRBJ2-1, with D perhaps matching TRBD2 (6 bases). V shed 3 bases and J shed 11 bases, with 11 bases lying between them. Germline CDR1 and CDR2: LGHNA and YSLEER. The CDR3 is 12 amino acids. The CDR3 loop reads CASSQTSHKQFF. The CDR3 nucleotides are TGCGCCAGCAGCCAGACTAGTCACAAGCAGTTCTTC.

The sample holds many counts of this clonotype. V is TRBV15 and J is TRBJ2-3; possibly TRBD2 for D (6 bases). Germline V gene sequence: CDR1 LNHNV, CDR2 YYDKDF (reference sequence). The CDR3 is 18 amino acids. Trimming shortened V by 0 bases and J by 4 bases, and 20 bases separated the two germline ends. CDR3: CATSRDRGREEKADTQYF. CDR3 bases: TGTGCCACCAGCAGAGATCGGGGAAGGGAGGAGAAAGCAGATACGCAGTATTTT.

This clonotype was seen ten or more times. The rearrangement uses TRBV29-1 and TRBJ2-5; D call uncertain. Germline assignment: CDR1 SQVTM and CDR2 ANQGSEA. V lost 7 bases to trimming and J lost 5 bases, with 14 bases between them. The CDR3 consists of 12 residues. CDR3 sequence (DNA): TGCAGCGCTACCCCAGGTGGCGAGACCCAGTACTTC. Amino acid sequence: CSATPGGETQYF.

This clonotype was observed a few times. This rearrangement joins TRBV5-1 to TRBJ1-2; a possible D gene is TRBD1 (5 bases). Trimming shortened V by 3 bases and J by 1 base, and 16 bases separated the two germline ends. This CDR3 is built from 16 residues. Per the germline V gene, CDR1 is SGHRS and CDR2 is YFSETQ. CDR3 in amino acids: CASSYTTAGGNYGYTF. The CDR3 bases are TGCGCCAGCAGCTACACCACAGCCGGGGGTAACTATGGCTACACCTTC.

The CDR3 sequence: CARESRDGLTGELFF. The CDR3 DNA reads as TGTGCCAGGGAGAGCCGGGACGGACTCACCGGGGAGCTGTTTTTT. The chain links TRBV7-9 to TRBJ2-2; possibly TRBD1 or TRBD2 for D (5 bases each). The CDR3 covers 15 residues. Germline CDR1 reads SEHNR; CDR2 reads FQNEAQ (reference sequence). Trimming pared 9 bases from V and 4 bases from J, leaving 18 bases between.

This clonotype has more than one count but fewer than ten. The chain uses TRBV4-3 and TRBJ2-2, with TRBD2 matching over 15 bases. Germline lookup yields CDR1 LGHNA and CDR2 YSLEER. V gave up 4 bases and J gave up 6 bases; unmatched junction bases: 6. CDR3 size: 17 residues. In nucleotides, the CDR3 is TGCGCCAGCAGCCGGTCTCGGACTAGCGGGAGGGCCGGGGAGCTGTTTTTT. It translates to CASSRSRTSGRAGELFF.

This clonotype has just a few counts. This chain joins TRBV10-3 and TRBJ2-3; D unclear. The CDR3 is made up of 13 amino acids. The V and J ends lost 4 bases and 8 bases respectively, with 13 bases between them. Germline lookup yields CDR1 ENHRY and CDR2 SYGVKD. This CDR3 reads CAISVDGLGTQYF. CDR3 nucleotide sequence: TGTGCCATCAGTGTTGACGGCTTAGGTACGCAGTATTTT.

This clonotype appeared a few times. This chain connects TRBV28 to TRBJ2-5, with 7 bases matching TRBD1. CDR1 MDHEN and CDR2 SYDVKM come from the germline V gene. V shed 6 bases and J 5 bases; nucleotides not matched to a gene: 12. CDR3 length: 15 amino acids. The CDR3 sequence: CASSRTNRGSETQYF. As DNA, the CDR3 is TGTGCCAGCAGCCGTACTAACAGGGGATCGGAGACCCAGTACTTC.

This clonotype appeared a few times. V gene TRBV2 combines with J gene TRBJ2-1; the D is unclear. The CDR3 runs 13 residues. Germline-derived CDR1 and CDR2 are SNHLY and FYNNEI. V lost 1 base and J 12 bases, leaving 13 bases between the germline ends. Here the CDR3 DNA reads TGTGCCAGCAGTGAAGGTCCCAGGACGGGGCAGTTCTTC. It codes for CASSEGPRTGQFF.

V usage is TRBV5-6 and J usage is TRBJ1-6, with 8 positions matching TRBD1. The CDR3 sequence is 15 residues long. The V segment lost 4 bases and the J segment 6 bases; nucleotides outside the gene matches: 6. The germline CDR1 and CDR2 sequences are SGHDT and YYEEEE. The CDR3 DNA follows: TGTGCCAGCAGCGTTCAGGGGGCGGGTAATTCACCCCTCCACTTT. Protein: CASSVQGAGNSPLHF.

This clonotype has a count of ten or more. The rearrangement uses TRBV28 and TRBJ2-7, with 8 bases identical to TRBD2. Germline V CDR1 and CDR2: MDHEN, SYDVKM. This CDR3 region has 14 residues. V lost 8 bases and J lost 2; bases outside the gene matches: 8. The CDR3 region is CASSVSGGAYEQYF. In nucleotides, the CDR3 is TGTGCCAGCTCAGTTTCCGGGGGGGCCTACGAGCAGTACTTC.

Ten or more counts support this clonotype. The chain joins TRBV3-1 to TRBJ1-1, with D possibly TRBD1 on 5 matching bases. This CDR3 spans 14 amino acids. Between the trimmed V and J ends, which lost 5 bases and 1 base, there was a span of 11 bases. CDR1 is LGHDT and CDR2 is YNNKEL in the germline V gene (reference sequence). This chain's CDR3 is CASSIRGENTEAFF. CDR3 sequence (DNA): TGTGCCAGCAGCATAAGAGGGGAGAACACTGAAGCTTTCTTT.

This clonotype occurred many times. The chain has TRBV11-2 and TRBJ2-5; TRBD1 matches 10 bases. CDR3 length: 14 amino acids. Germline V gene data show CDR1 as SGHAT and CDR2 as FQNNGV. V gave up 4 bases and J gave up 5 bases; unmatched junction bases: 4. Here the CDR3 DNA reads TGTGCCAGCAGCTCGACAGGGGGCCAGGAGACCCAGTACTTC. It encodes CASSSTGGQETQYF.

This clonotype showed up many times. The chain combines TRBV14 with TRBJ1-1; D unclear. CDR3 length equals 16 residues. Trimming took off 2 bases at V and 5 bases at J, with 18 bases between the two ends. Germline values: CDR1 SGHDN, CDR2 FVKESK. The chain's CDR3 is CASSQRSSRQGTEAFF. CDR3 DNA: TGTGCCAGCAGCCAAAGAAGCTCCCGCCAAGGGACTGAAGCTTTCTTT.